The clone carrying this T cell receptor (beta chain) showed up many times. As yet, its antigen is unknown. These data are taken from a study of CD8 T cells in ankylosing spondylitis. Points from the study as a whole: Made up of several highly homologous variants, a TCR beta motif appeared characteristic of ankylosing spondylitis blood. Reportedly, matched ankylosing spondylitis synovial fluid was significantly enriched for disease-linked clones. Some of these motif variants have turned up before, in reports on reactive arthritis synovial fluid and blood.

Preparation of TCR beta libraries was done by quantitative 5'-RACE with molecular barcodes. TCRdb itself ran the 5' RACE reads through MiXCR, one entry per CDR3 protein. Among a few hundred thousand distinct CDR3 sequences listed, roughly 8% were seen once. This clonotype was obtained from a male donor with ankylosing spondylitis. Sequencing used blood, either unsorted or a sorted T cell fraction (not recorded which).

CDR3 residues: CSANLAAKSYEQYF. CDR3 DNA: TGCAGTGCAAACCTAGCGGCAAAATCCTACGAGCAGTACTTC. The chain recombines TRBV20-1 with TRBJ2-7, with 7 bases lining up with TRBD2. After removal of 6 bases from V and 1 base from J, the junction contained 9 bases not matched to a gene. The CDR3 totals 14 residues. From germline, CDR1 is DFQATT and CDR2 SNEGSKA (reference sequence).